This paragraph covers one T cell receptor (beta chain) sequence. Only in-frame clones appear in the TCRdb table, and some are missing; sequencing was by immunoSEQ multiplex PCR. The profile shows 95,000 or so clones, approximately 87% of them singletons. The data were taken from a study of glioma-infiltrating T cells after dendritic cell vaccination. CDR1 and CDR2 from the germline V gene are MNHEY and SVGAGI. Trimming shortened V by 8 bases and J by 5 bases, and 7 bases separated the two germline ends. The CDR3 consists of 10 residues. The sequencing here drew on blood, taken before dendritic cell vaccination. The TCR originated in a human donor with glioblastoma. V gene TRBV6-5 combines with J gene TRBJ2-7; D not resolved. As DNA, the CDR3 is TGTGCCAGCGGCCGGGACGAGCAGTACTTC. It specifies CASGRDEQYF.